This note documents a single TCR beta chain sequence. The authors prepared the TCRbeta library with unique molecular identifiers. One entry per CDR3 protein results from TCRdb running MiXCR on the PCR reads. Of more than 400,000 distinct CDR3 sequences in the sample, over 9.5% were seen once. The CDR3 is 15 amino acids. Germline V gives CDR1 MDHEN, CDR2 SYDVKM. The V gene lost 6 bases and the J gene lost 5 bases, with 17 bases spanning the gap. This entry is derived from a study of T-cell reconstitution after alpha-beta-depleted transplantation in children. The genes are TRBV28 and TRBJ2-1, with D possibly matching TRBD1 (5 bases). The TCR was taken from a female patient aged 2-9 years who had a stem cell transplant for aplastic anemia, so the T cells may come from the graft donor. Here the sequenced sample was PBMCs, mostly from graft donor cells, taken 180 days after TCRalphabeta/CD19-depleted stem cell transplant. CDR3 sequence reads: CASRKTALGHNEQFF. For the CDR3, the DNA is TGTGCCAGCAGAAAGACAGCCCTGGGCCACAATGAGCAGTTCTTC.